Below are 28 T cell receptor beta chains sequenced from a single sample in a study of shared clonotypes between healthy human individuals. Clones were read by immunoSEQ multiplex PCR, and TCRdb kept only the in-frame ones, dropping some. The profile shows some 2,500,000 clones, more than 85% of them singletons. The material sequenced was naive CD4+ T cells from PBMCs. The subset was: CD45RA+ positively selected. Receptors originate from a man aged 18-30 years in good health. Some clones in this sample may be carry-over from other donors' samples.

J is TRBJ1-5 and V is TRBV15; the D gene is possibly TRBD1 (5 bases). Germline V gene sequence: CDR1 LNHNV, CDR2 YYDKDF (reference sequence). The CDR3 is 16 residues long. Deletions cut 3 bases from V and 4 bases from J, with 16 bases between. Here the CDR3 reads CATSRGESGINQPQHF. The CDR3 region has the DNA TGTGCCACCAGCAGGGGGGAGAGTGGGATAAATCAGCCCCAGCATTTT.

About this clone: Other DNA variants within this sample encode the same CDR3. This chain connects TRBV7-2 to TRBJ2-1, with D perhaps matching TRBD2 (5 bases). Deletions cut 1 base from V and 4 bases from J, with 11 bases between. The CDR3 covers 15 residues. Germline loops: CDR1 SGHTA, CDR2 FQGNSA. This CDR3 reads CASSLGPSGYNEQFF. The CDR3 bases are TGTGCCAGCAGCTTAGGCCCGTCGGGGTACAATGAGCAGTTCTTC. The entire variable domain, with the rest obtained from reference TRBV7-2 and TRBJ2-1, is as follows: GAGVSQSPSNKVTEKGKDVELRCDPISGHTALYWYRQSLGQGLEFLIYFQGNSAPDKSGLPSDRFSAERTGGSVSTLTIQRTQQEDSAVYLCASSLGPSGYNEQFFGPGTRLTVL.

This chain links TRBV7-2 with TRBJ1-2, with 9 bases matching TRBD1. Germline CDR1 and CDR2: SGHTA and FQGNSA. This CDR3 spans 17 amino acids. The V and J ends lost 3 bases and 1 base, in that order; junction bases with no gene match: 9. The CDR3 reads CASSLMGQGGGNYGYTF. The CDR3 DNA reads TGTGCCAGCAGCTTGATGGGACAGGGAGGGGGTAACTATGGCTACACCTTC. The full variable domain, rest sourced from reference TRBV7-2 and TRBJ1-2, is GAGVSQSPSNKVTEKGKDVELRCDPISGHTALYWYRQSLGQGLEFLIYFQGNSAPDKSGLPSDRFSAERTGGSVSTLTIQRTQQEDSAVYLCASSLMGQGGGNYGYTFGSGTRLTVV.

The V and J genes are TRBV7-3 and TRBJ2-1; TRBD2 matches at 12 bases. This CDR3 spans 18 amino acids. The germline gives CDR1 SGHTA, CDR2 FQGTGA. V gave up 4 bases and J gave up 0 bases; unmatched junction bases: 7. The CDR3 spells CASSSRLAGANSYNEQFF. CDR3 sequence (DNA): TGTGCCAGCAGCTCGCGACTAGCGGGAGCCAACTCCTACAATGAGCAGTTCTTC.

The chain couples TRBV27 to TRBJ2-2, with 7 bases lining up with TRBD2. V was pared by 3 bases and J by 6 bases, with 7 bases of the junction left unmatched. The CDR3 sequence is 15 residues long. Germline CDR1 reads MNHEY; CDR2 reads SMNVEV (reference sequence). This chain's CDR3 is CASSLRGEGAGELFF. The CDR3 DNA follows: TGTGCCAGCAGTTTGCGAGGGGAGGGAGCCGGGGAGCTGTTTTTT.

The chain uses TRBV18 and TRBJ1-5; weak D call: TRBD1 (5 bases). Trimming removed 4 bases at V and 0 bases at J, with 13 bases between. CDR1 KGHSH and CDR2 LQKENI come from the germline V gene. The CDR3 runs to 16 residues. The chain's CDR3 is CASSRTSGNSNQPQHF. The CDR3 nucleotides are TGTGCCAGCTCACGCACATCAGGGAATAGCAATCAGCCCCAGCATTTT.

CDR3 amino acids: CSVGFGDTEAFF. CDR3 DNA sequence: TGCAGCGTTGGTTTCGGGGACACTGAAGCTTTCTTT. The chain is built from TRBV29-1 and TRBJ1-1; D is uncertain. The V gene's germline CDR1 is SQVTM and CDR2 ANQGSEA. V was shortened by 4 bases and J by 3 bases, with 9 bases between the two germline ends. This CDR3 is built from 12 residues.

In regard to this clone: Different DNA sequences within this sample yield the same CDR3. CDR3 coding DNA: TGCGCCAGCAGCTTGGAGGGGGCTTACTATGGCTACACCTTC. This translates into CASSLEGAYYGYTF. V is TRBV5-1 and J is TRBJ1-2, with 7 positions matching TRBD1. The germline CDR1 and CDR2 sequences are SGHRS and YFSETQ. There are 14 residues in the CDR3. With 0 bases clipped from V and 3 bases from J, the junction kept 2 bases outside the gene matches.

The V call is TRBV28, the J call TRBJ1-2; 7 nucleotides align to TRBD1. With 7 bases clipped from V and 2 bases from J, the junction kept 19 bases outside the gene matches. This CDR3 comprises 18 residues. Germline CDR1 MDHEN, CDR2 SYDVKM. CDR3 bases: TGTGCCAGCACGCAAAACCTCGGACAGGTGGGAGGGAACTATGGCTACACCTTC. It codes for CASTQNLGQVGGNYGYTF.

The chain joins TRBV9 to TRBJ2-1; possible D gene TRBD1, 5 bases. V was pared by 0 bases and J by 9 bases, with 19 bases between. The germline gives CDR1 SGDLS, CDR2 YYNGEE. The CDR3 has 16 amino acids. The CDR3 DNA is TGTGCCAGCAGCGTAGGGGGCCACCCGACGACGGGTGAGCAGTTCTTC. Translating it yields CASSVGGHPTTGEQFF.

CDR3 in DNA: TGCGCCAGCACCCCCGGTGCTAGCGGGACATACAATGAGCAGTTCTTC. Residues: CASTPGASGTYNEQFF. The chain employs TRBV5-1 and TRBJ2-1, with 9 bases fitting TRBD2. Trimming removed 6 bases from V and 4 bases from J; junction bases left unmatched: 11. The germline gives CDR1 SGHRS, CDR2 YFSETQ. The CDR3 spans 16 residues.

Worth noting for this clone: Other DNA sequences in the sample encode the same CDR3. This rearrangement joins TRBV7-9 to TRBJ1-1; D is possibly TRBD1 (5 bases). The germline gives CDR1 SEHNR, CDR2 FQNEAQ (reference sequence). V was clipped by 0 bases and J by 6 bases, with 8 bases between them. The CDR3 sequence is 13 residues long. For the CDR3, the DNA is TGTGCCAGCAGCTTAGCTGGGGGGGCTGAAGCTTTCTTT. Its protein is CASSLAGGAEAFF.

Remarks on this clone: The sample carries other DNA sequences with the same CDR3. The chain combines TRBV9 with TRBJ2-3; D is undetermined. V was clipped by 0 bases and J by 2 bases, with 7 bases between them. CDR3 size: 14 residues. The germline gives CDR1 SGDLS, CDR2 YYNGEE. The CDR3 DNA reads TGTGCCAGCAGCGTAGGCGCTACCACAGATACGCAGTATTTT. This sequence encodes CASSVGATTDTQYF.

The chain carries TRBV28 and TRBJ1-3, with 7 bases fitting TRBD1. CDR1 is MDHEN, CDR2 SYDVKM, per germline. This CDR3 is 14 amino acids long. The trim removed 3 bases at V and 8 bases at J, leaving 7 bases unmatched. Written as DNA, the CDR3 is TGTGCCAGCAGTTTTGCAGGGGGAGAGTACACCATATATTTT. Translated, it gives CASSFAGGEYTIYF.

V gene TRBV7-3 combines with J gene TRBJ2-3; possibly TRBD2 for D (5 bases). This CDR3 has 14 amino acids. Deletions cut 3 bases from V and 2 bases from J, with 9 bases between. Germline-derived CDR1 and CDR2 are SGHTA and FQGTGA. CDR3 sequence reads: CASSFRGPTDTQYF. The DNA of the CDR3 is TGTGCCAGCAGCTTTCGGGGTCCCACAGATACGCAGTATTTT.

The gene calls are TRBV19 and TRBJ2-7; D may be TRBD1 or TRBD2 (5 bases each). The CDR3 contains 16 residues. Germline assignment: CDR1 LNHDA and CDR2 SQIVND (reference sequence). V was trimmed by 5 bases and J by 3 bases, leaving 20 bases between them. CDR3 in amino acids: CASSRRSWDQHYEQYF. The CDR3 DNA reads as TGTGCCAGTAGTCGCAGGTCTTGGGACCAACACTACGAGCAGTACTTC.

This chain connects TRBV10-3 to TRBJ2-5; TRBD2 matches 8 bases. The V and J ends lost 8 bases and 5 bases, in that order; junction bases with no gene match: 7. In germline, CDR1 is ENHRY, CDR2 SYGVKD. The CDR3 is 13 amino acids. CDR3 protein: CAIGEREWETQYF. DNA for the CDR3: TGTGCCATCGGGGAGCGGGAGTGGGAGACCCAGTACTTC.

CDR3 in amino acids: CASSLNPETRGGPTDTQYF. The CDR3 DNA follows: TGTGCCAGCAGTTTGAACCCCGAGACCCGAGGGGGTCCCACAGATACGCAGTATTTT. J is TRBJ2-3 and V is TRBV27; weak D call: TRBD1 (6 bases). In germline, CDR1 is MNHEY, CDR2 SMNVEV (reference sequence). The ends were cut back, 3 bases at V and 2 bases at J, with 24 bases in the middle. This CDR3 has 19 residues.

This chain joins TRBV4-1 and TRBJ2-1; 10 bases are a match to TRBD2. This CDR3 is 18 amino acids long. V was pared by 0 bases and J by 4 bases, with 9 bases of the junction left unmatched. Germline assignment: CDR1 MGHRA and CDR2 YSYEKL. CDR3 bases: TGCGCCAGCAGCCAAGAGGGTGCGGGAGCGGGGGGGTACAATGAGCAGTTCTTC. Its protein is CASSQEGAGAGGYNEQFF.

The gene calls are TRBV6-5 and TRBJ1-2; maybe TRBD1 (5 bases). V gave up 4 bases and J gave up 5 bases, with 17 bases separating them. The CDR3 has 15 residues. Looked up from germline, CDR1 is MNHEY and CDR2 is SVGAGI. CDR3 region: CASSSSSGRMYGYTF. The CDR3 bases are TGTGCCAGCAGTTCCTCCTCGGGACGGATGTATGGCTACACCTTC.

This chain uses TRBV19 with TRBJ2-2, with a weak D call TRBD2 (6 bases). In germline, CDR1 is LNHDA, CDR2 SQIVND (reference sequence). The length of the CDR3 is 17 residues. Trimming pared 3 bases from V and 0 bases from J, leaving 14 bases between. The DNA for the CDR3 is TGTGCCAGTAGTATCATCCAGCGGGCAGCGAACACCGGGGAGCTGTTTTTT. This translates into CASSIIQRAANTGELFF.

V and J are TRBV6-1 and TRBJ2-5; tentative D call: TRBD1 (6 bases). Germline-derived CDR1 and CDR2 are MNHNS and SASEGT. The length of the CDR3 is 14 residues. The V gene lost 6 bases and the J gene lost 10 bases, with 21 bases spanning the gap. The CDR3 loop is CASSPGTSNGDQYF. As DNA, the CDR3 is TGTGCCAGCAGCCCCGGGACATCCAATGGAGACCAGTACTTC.

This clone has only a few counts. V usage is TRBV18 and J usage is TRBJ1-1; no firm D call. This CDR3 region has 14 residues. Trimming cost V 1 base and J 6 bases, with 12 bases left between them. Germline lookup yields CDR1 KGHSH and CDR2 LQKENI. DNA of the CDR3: TGTGCCAGCTCACCACGGAAGGTAGGGTCTGAAGCTTTCTTT. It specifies CASSPRKVGSEAFF.

The CDR3 DNA reads as TGTGCCAGCAGCCCGAGGGGTAGCGGTAGCACAGATACGCAGTATTTT. It yields the protein CASSPRGSGSTDTQYF. The genes are TRBV11-2 and TRBJ2-3, with D possibly being TRBD2 (6 bases). Germline assignment: CDR1 SGHAT and CDR2 FQNNGV. The CDR3 contains 16 residues. Trimming left V 5 bases short and J 0 bases short, with 15 bases between.

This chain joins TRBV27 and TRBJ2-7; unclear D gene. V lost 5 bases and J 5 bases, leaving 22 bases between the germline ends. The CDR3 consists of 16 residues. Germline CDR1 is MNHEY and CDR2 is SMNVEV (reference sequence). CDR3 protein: CASSPLFKIYSHEQYF. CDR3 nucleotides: TGTGCCAGCAGTCCGCTTTTTAAAATCTATTCCCACGAGCAGTACTTC.

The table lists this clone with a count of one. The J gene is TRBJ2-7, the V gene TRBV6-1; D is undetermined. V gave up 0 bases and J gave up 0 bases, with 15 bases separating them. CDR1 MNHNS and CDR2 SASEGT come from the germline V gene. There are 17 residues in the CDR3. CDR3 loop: CASSEALGQLSSYEQYF. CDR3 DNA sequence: TGTGCCAGCAGTGAAGCGCTTGGGCAGTTGAGCTCCTACGAGCAGTACTTC.

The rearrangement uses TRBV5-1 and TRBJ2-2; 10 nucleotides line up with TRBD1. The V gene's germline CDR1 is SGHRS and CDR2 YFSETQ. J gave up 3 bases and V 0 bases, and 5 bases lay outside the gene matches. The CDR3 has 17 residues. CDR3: CASSLAGQGDYTGELFF. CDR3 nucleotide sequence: TGCGCCAGCAGCTTGGCCGGACAGGGGGACTACACCGGGGAGCTGTTTTTT.

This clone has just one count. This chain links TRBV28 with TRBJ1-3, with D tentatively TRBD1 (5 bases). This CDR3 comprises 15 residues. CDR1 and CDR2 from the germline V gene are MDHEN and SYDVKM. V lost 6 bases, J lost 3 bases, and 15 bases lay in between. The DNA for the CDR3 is TGTGCCAGCAGACTGGGAGGGGCCCTTGGAAACACCATATATTTT. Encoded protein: CASRLGGALGNTIYF.